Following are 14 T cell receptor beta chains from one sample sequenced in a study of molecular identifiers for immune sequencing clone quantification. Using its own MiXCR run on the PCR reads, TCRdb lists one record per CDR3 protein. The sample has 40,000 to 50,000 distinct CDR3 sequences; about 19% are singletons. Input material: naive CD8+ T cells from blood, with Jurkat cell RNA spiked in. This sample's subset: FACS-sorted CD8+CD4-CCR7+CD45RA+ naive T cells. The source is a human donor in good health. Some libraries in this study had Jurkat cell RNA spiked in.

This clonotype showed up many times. The chain's CDR3 is CASSAPLLDRVAGANVLTF. Here the CDR3 DNA reads TGTGCCAGCAGCGCCCCCCTCCTGGACAGGGTAGCTGGGGCCAACGTCCTGACTTTC. V is TRBV9 and J is TRBJ2-6; 8 bases are a match to TRBD1. The length of the CDR3 is 19 residues. Germline V gives CDR1 SGDLS, CDR2 YYNGEE. The V and J ends lost 3 bases and 2 bases, in that order; junction bases with no gene match: 13.

CDR3 sequence reads: CASSSGLGLHEQYF. The CDR3 DNA reads as TGTGCCAGCAGCTCGGGACTGGGGCTGCACGAGCAGTACTTC. V usage is TRBV7-9 and J usage is TRBJ2-7, with D possibly TRBD2 on 6 matching bases. The V gene lost 4 bases and the J gene lost 5 bases, with 15 bases spanning the gap. The CDR3 loop spans 14 amino acids. CDR1 SEHNR and CDR2 FQNEAQ come from the germline V gene (reference sequence).

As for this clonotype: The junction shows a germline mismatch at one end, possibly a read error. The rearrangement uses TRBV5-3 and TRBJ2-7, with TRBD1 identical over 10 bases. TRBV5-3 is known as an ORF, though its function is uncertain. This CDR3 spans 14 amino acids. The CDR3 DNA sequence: TGTGCCAGCAGCTCGACAGGGGGCCGCTACGAGCAGTACTTC. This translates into CASSSTGGRYEQYF.

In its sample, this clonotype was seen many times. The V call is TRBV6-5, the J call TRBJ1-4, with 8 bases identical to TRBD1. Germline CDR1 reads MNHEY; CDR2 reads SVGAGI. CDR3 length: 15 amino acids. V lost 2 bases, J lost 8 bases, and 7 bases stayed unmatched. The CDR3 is CASSYGAGGEEKLFF. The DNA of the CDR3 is TGTGCCAGCAGTTACGGGGCAGGGGGCGAGGAAAAACTGTTTTTT.

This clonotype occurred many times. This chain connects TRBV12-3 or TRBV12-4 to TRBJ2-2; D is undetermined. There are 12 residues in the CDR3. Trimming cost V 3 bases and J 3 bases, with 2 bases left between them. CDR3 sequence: CASSFHTGELFF. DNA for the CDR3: TGTGCCAGCAGTTTCCACACCGGGGAGCTGTTTTTT.

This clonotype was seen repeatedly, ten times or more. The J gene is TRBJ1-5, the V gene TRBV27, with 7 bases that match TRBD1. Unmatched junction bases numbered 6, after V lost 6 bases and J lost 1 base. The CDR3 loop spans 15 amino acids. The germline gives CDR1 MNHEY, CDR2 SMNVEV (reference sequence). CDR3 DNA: TGTGCCAGCAGGCCGACAGGGACAAGCAATCAGCCCCAGCATTTT. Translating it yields CASRPTGTSNQPQHF.

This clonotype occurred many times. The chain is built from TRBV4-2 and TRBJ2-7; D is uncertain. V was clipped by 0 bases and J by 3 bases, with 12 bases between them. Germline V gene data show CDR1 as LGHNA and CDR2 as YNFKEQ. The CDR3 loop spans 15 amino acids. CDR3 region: CASSQDKALYYEQYF. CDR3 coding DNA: TGTGCCAGCAGCCAAGATAAGGCGCTTTACTACGAGCAGTACTTC.

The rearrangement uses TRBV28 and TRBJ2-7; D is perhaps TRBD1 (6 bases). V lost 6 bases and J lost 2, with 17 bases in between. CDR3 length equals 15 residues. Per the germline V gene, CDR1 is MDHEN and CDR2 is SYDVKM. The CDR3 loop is CASRTRDIYTYEQYF. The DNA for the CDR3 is TGTGCCAGCAGGACCCGGGACATCTATACCTACGAGCAGTACTTC.

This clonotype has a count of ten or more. CDR3 DNA: TGCAGTGCTAGAGGTATGGGGCTGGAAAAACTGTTTTTT. This encodes CSARGMGLEKLFF. V and J are TRBV20-1 and TRBJ1-4, with D perhaps TRBD1 (5 bases). Germline values: CDR1 DFQATT, CDR2 SNEGSKA (reference sequence). The CDR3 consists of 13 residues. V lost 1 base and J lost 8, with 11 bases in between.

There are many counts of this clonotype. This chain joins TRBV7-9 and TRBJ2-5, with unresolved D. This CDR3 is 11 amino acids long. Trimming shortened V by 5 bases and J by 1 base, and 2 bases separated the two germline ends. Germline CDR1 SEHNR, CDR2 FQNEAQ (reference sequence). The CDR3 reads CASSVQETQYF. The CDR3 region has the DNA TGTGCCAGCAGCGTCCAAGAGACCCAGTACTTC.

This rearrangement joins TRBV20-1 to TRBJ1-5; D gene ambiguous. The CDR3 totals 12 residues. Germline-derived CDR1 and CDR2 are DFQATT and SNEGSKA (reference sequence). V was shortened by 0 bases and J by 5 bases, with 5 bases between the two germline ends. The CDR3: CSARDSHQPQHF. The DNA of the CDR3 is TGCAGTGCTAGAGACAGTCATCAGCCCCAGCATTTT.

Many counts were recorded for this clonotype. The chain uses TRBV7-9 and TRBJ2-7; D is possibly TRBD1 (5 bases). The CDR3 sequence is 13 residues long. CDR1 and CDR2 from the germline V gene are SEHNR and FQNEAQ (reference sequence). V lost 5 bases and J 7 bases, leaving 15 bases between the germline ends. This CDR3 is CASSPAGPGEQYF. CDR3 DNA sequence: TGTGCCAGCAGCCCCGCAGGGCCCGGAGAGCAGTACTTC.

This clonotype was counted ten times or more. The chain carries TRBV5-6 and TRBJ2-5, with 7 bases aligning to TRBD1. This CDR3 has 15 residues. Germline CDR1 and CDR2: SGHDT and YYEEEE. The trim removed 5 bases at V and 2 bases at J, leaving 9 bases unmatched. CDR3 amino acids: CASSKDDRDQETQYF. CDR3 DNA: TGTGCCAGCAGTAAAGACGACAGGGATCAAGAGACCCAGTACTTC.

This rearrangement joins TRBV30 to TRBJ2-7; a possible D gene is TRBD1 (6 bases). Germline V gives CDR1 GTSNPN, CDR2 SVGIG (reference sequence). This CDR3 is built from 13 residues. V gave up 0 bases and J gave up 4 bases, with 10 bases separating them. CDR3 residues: CAWSVGQGYEQYF. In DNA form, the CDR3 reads TGTGCCTGGAGTGTAGGCCAGGGGTACGAGCAGTACTTC.